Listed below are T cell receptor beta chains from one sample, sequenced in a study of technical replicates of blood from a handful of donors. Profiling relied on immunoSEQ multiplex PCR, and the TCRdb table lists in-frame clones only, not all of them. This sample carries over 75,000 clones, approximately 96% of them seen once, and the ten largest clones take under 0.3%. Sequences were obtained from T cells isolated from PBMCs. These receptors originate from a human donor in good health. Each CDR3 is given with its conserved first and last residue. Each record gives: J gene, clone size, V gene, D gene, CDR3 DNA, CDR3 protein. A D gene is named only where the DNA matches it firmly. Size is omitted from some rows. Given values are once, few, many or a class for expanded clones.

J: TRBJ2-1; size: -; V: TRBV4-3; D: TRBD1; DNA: TGCGCCAGCAGCCTACAGGACAGGGGGCAGGATGAGCAGTTCTTC; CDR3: CASSLQDRGQDEQFF
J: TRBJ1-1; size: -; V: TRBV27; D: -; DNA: TGTGCCAGCAGTTGGAAGCCCAGGTATGAAGCTTTCTTT; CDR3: CASSWKPRYEAFF
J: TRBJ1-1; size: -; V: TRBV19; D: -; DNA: TGTGCCAGTAGTACCACAGGGCTTCACGAAGCTTTCTTT; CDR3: CASSTTGLHEAFF
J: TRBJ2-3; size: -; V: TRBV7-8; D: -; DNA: TGTGCCAGCAGCTTAGTTGGCCTCATCGATACGCAGTATTTT; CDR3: CASSLVGLIDTQYF
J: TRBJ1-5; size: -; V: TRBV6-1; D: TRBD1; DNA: TGTGCCAGCAGTGAAGGACAGGGAATGGGTAATCAGCCCCAGCATTTT; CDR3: CASSEGQGMGNQPQHF
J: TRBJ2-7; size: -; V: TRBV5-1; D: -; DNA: TGCGCCAGCAGCCTCACCCTCGGTAGCGTCTACGAGCAGTACTTC; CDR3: CASSLTLGSVYEQYF
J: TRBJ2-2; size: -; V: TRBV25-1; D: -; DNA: TGTGCCAGCAGTGAACATGGAACGGGAGCTCCCGGGGAGCTGTTTTTT; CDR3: CASSEHGTGAPGELFF
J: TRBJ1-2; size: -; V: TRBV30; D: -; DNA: TGTGCCTGGAGTCTGCTTGGGGAGGGCTATGGCTACACCTTC; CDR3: CAWSLLGEGYGYTF
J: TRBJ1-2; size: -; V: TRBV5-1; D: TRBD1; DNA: TGCGCCAGCAGCTTGGTAGCAGGGGGCGATCTGGTGTATGGCTACACCTTC; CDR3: CASSLVAGGDLVYGYTF
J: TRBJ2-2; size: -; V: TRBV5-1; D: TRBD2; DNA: TGCGCCAGCGTACGGGAGGGCGACACCGGGGAGCTGTTTTTT; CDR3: CASVREGDTGELFF
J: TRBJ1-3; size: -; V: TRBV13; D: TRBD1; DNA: TGTGCCAGCAGCCTCTGGACAGGGGCTGGAAACACCATATATTTT; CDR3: CASSLWTGAGNTIYF
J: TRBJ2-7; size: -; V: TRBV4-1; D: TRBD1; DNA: TGCGCCAGCAGCCAAGAGGGACAGGGCTCCTACGAGCAGTACTTC; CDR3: CASSQEGQGSYEQYF
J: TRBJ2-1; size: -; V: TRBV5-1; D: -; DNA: TGCGCCAGCAGCTTGGGAGACAATAGCTACAATGAGCAGTTCTTC; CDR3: CASSLGDNSYNEQFF
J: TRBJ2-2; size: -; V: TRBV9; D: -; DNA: TGTGCCAGCAGCGTAAAATTAAACACCGGGGAGCTGTTTTTT; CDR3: CASSVKLNTGELFF
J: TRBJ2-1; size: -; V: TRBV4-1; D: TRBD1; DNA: TGCGCCAGCAGCCAAGAAGGGGGCGCTTACAATGAGCAGTTCTTC; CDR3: CASSQEGGAYNEQFF
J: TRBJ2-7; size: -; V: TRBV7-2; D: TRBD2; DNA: TGTGCCAGCAGCACGTTCGGGACTAGCGGCTACGAGCAGTACTTC; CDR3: CASSTFGTSGYEQYF
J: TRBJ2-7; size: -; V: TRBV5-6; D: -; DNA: TGTGCCAGCAGCTTTGTCGGCGGGAACCTTTACGAGCAGTACTTC; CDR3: CASSFVGGNLYEQYF
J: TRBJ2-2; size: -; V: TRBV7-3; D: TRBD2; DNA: TGTGCCAGCAGCCTAAACCTCTTGGTGGGAGGGACCGGGGAGCTGTTTTTT; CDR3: CASSLNLLVGGTGELFF
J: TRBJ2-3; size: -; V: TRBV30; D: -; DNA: TGTGCCTTTCACAGGGGGGAGGGCTTCGATACGCAGTATTTT; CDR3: CAFHRGEGFDTQYF
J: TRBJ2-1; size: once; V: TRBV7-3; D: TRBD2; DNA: TGTGCCAGCAGCTCAGAACTAGCGGGTAATGAGCAGTTCTTC; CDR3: CASSSELAGNEQFF
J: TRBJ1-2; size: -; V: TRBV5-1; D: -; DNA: TGCGCCAGCAGCTTGGATATGGGGGCCCACGACTATGGCTACACCTTC; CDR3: CASSLDMGAHDYGYTF
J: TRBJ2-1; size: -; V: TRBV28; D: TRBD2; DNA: TGTGCCAGCAGTTTAACCCTAGCGGGAAGAAATGAGCAGTTCTTC; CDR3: CASSLTLAGRNEQFF
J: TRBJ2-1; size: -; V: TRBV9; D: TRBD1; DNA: TGTGCCAGCAGCCCCTGGACAGGTGAGAATGAGCAGTTCTTC; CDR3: CASSPWTGENEQFF
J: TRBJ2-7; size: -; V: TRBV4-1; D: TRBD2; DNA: TGCGCCAGCAGCCAGATGGGGACTAGGCCCTACGAGCAGTACTTC; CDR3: CASSQMGTRPYEQYF
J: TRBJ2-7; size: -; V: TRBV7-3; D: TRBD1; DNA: TGTGCCAGCAGCTTAACCGGACAGGGGAGCGAGCAGTACTTC; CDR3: CASSLTGQGSEQYF
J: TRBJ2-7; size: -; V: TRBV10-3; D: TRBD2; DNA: TGTGCCATCAGTCCCGCGGGAGTAGACGAGCAGTACTTC; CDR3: CAISPAGVDEQYF
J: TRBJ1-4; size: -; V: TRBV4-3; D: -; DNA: TGCGCCAGCAGCCTGACGACAAGAACTAATGAAAAACTGTTTTTT; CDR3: CASSLTTRTNEKLFF
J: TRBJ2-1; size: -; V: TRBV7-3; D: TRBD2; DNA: TGTGCCAGCGGCGGGAGTGAACAGTTCTTC; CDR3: CASGGSEQFF
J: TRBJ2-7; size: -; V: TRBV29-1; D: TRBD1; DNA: TGCAGCGTTGAAGCCCTTACGACAGGGGCCGGGTACGAGCAGTACTTC; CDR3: CSVEALTTGAGYEQYF
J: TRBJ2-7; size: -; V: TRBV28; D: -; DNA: TGTGCCAGCACCGGCGGAGTGTACGAGCAGTACTTC; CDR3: CASTGGVYEQYF
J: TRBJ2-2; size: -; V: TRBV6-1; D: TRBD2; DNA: TGTGCCAGCAATGGACTAGCGGGGAACACCGGGGAGCTGTTTTTT; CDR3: CASNGLAGNTGELFF
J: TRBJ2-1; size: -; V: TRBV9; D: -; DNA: TGTGCCAGCAGCGTAGAATTGGAAGGGGCCAATGAGCAGTTCTTC; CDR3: CASSVELEGANEQFF
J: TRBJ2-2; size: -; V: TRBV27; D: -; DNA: TGTGCCAGCAGCGGTGTCAGGCAGGGGAACACCGGGGAGCTGTTTTTT; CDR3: CASSGVRQGNTGELFF
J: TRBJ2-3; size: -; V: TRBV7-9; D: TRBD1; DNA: TGTGCCGCGCCCGGGACAGCTCCACCAGATACGCAGTATTTT; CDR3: CAAPGTAPPDTQYF
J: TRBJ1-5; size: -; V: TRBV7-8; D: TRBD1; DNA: TGTGCCAGCAGCTCGGGACAGGGTCAGCCCCAGCATTTT; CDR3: CASSSGQGQPQHF
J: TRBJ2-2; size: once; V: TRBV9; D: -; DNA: TGTGCCAGCAGCGTAGAACAGGGTAACACCGGGGAGCTGTTTTTT; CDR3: CASSVEQGNTGELFF
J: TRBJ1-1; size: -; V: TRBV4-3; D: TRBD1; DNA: TGCGCCAGCAGCCTGACAGGGGGCACTGAAGCTTTCTTT; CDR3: CASSLTGGTEAFF
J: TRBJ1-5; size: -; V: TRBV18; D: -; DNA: TGTGCCAGCTCCCCCTTACAGGTTAGCAATCAGCCCCAGCATTTT; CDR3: CASSPLQVSNQPQHF